These T cell receptor beta chains were read from a single sample in a study of radiation and T cells in renal cell carcinoma. Clones were read by immunoSEQ multiplex PCR, and TCRdb kept only the in-frame ones, dropping some. The sample consists of about 140,000 clones, around 78% of them appearing once. This specimen consisted of blood, obtained from a patient whose treatment included radiotherapy and nephrectomy. The receptors were sampled from a woman between 45 and 60 years old with renal cell carcinoma. The CDR3 runs from the conserved cysteine through the conserved F or W. A D gene is named only where the DNA matches it firmly. Only part of the rows carry a size: once, few, many, or a class if the clone is expanded.

V	J	D	size	CDR3	DNA
TRBV25-1	TRBJ2-3	NA	NA	CASSARTPWGSFLDTQYF	TGTGCCAGCAGTGCTCGAACCCCGTGGGGCAGCTTCCTAGATACGCAGTATTTT
TRBV7-2	TRBJ1-2	NA	NA	CASSSRVYRFCTF	TGTGCCAGCAGCTCCCGGGTATATCGCTTCTGCACCTTC
TRBV19	TRBJ1-1	NA	NA	CASSIRENTEAFF	TGTGCCAGTAGTATCCGGGAGAACACTGAAGCTTTCTTT
TRBV14	TRBJ1-2	NA	NA	CASSPGDYGYTF	TGTGCCAGCAGCCCTGGGGACTATGGCTACACCTTC
TRBV15	TRBJ1-1	NA	NA	CATSREGGWNTEAFF	TGTGCCACCAGCAGAGAGGGGGGCTGGAACACTGAAGCTTTCTTT
TRBV5-6	TRBJ2-7	NA	NA	CASSVLTDQSAEQYF	TGTGCCAGCAGCGTATTGACAGACCAATCGGCCGAGCAGTACTTC
TRBV2	TRBJ2-2	NA	NA	CASSMDGVNTGELFF	TGTGCCAGCAGTATGGACGGAGTGAACACCGGGGAGCTGTTTTTT
TRBV4-2	TRBJ1-2	TRBD1	NA	CASSQEFDREVLGYTF	TGTGCCAGCAGCCAAGAGTTCGACAGGGAGGTGCTTGGCTACACCTTC
TRBV7-2	TRBJ2-7	NA	NA	CASSLNEKDLHYF	TGTGCCAGCAGCTTAAACGAAAAGGACCTCCATTACTTC
TRBV7-2	TRBJ2-7	TRBD2	NA	CASSLAGGAVYEQYF	TGTGCCAGCAGCTTAGCGGGAGGGGCGGTCTACGAGCAGTACTTC
TRBV9	TRBJ2-1	NA	NA	CASSVDLEGDEQFF	TGTGCCAGCAGCGTGGATCTGGAGGGCGATGAGCAGTTCTTC
TRBV7-9	TRBJ2-7	NA	NA	CASSLDYEQYF	TGTGCCAGCAGCTTAGACTACGAGCAGTACTTC
TRBV4-3	TRBJ2-7	NA	NA	CASSQFSGRSYEQYF	TGCGCCAGCAGCCAATTTTCAGGTCGCTCCTACGAGCAGTACTTC
TRBV7-2	TRBJ2-1	TRBD2	NA	CASSLGRGVYNEQFF	TGTGCCAGCAGCTTAGGGCGGGGGGTCTACAATGAGCAGTTCTTC
TRBV15	TRBJ1-1	NA	NA	CATSRGWDTEAFF	TGTGCCACCAGCAGGGGATGGGATACTGAAGCTTTCTTT
TRBV19	TRBJ2-7	NA	NA	CASSTYRAPSEQYF	TGTGCCAGTAGTACCTACAGGGCTCCCAGCGAGCAGTACTTC
TRBV15	TRBJ2-7	TRBD2	NA	CATSIYLPGSGDEQYF	TGTGCCACCAGCATCTACCTCCCCGGGAGCGGGGACGAGCAGTACTTC
TRBV29-1	TRBJ1-1	NA	few	CSVDRNTEAFF	TGCAGCGTTGACAGGAACACTGAAGCTTTCTTT
TRBV6-1	TRBJ2-7	NA	NA	CASSEFGIGYSSYEQYF	TGTGCCAGCAGTGAATTTGGTATTGGCTATAGCTCCTACGAGCAGTACTTC
TRBV7-8	TRBJ1-2	NA	NA	CASSLARRFGYGYTF	TGTGCCAGCAGCTTAGCCCGCCGTTTCGGCTATGGCTACACCTTC
TRBV5-4	TRBJ1-3	NA	few	CASSLDRFSGNTIYF	TGTGCCAGCAGCTTGGACAGGTTCTCTGGAAACACCATATATTTT
TRBV6-6	TRBJ2-5	TRBD1	NA	CASSYRQGTQYF	TGTGCCAGCAGTTACAGACAGGGGACCCAGTACTTC
TRBV5-5	TRBJ1-6	TRBD1	NA	CASSPITGGNSPLHF	TGTGCCAGCAGCCCTATAACAGGGGGAAATTCACCCCTCCACTTT
TRBV27	TRBJ1-6	NA	NA	CASSLWGGNSPLHF	TGTGCCAGCAGTTTGTGGGGGGGTAATTCACCCCTCCACTTT
TRBV5-1	TRBJ2-1	TRBD2	NA	CASSRWTSGGNNEQFF	TGCGCCAGCAGCCGCTGGACTAGCGGGGGTAACAATGAGCAGTTCTTC
TRBV7-8	TRBJ1-5	NA	NA	CASSLGRVPTQPQHF	TGTGCCAGCAGCTTGGGCAGGGTTCCCACTCAGCCCCAGCATTTT
TRBV5-4	TRBJ1-2	TRBD1	NA	CASSVTGGDLGGYTF	TGTGCCAGCAGCGTAACAGGGGGTGACCTGGGGGGCTACACCTTC
TRBV10-1	TRBJ2-7	NA	NA	CASSEYDKSYEQYF	TGCGCCAGCAGTGAGTACGACAAGTCCTACGAGCAGTACTTC
TRBV6-1	TRBJ1-4	NA	NA	CASSGIRTNEKLFF	TGTGCCAGCAGTGGGATCCGAACTAATGAAAAACTGTTTTTT
TRBV5-1	TRBJ2-5	NA	NA	CASTPDSYQETQYF	TGCGCCAGCACCCCGGACAGTTACCAAGAGACCCAGTACTTC
TRBV6-5	TRBJ2-5	NA	NA	CASSHSGGARQETQYF	TGTGCCAGCAGTCACTCCGGGGGAGCGCGGCAAGAGACCCAGTACTTC
TRBV6-1	TRBJ1-6	NA	few	CASSETSGVNSPLHF	TGTGCCAGCAGTGAGACCTCAGGGGTCAATTCACCCCTCCACTTT
TRBV30	TRBJ2-3	NA	once	CAWGLKRDTQYF	TGTGCCTGGGGCTTGAAAAGGGATACGCAGTATTTT
TRBV2	TRBJ2-5	NA	NA	CASSDRNLGGASETQYF	TGTGCCAGCAGTGACCGGAACTTAGGGGGGGCGAGCGAGACCCAGTACTTC
TRBV5-6	TRBJ1-1	TRBD1	NA	CASSRGGQANTEAFF	TGTGCCAGCAGCAGAGGGGGACAGGCAAACACTGAAGCTTTCTTT
TRBV27	TRBJ1-2	TRBD1	few	CASSLSTGGAYGYTF	TGTGCCAGCAGTTTATCGACAGGGGGCGCCTATGGCTACACCTTC
TRBV6-5	TRBJ1-2	NA	NA	CASRSTGISNYGYTF	TGTGCCAGCAGGTCTACAGGGATTTCCAACTATGGCTACACCTTC
TRBV15	TRBJ1-2	NA	NA	CATSRDLGDIGNYGYTF	TGTGCCACCAGCAGAGATCTCGGAGACATCGGTAACTATGGCTACACCTTC
TRBV18	TRBJ2-3	NA	NA	CASSPVGDTQYF	TGTGCCAGCTCACCAGTGGGAGATACGCAGTATTTT
TRBV25-1	TRBJ2-2	TRBD1	NA	CASRGDRGAGELFF	TGTGCCAGCAGGGGCGACAGGGGGGCCGGGGAGCTGTTTTTT
TRBV2	TRBJ2-7	TRBD1	NA	CATLTGDLSYEQYF	TGTGCCACTTTAACAGGGGACCTCTCCTACGAGCAGTACTTC
TRBV19	TRBJ1-5	NA	NA	CASSMGLTGFSNQPQHF	TGTGCCAGTAGTATGGGGCTTACAGGGTTTAGCAATCAGCCCCAGCATTTT
TRBV2	TRBJ2-1	TRBD2	NA	CASRASGFNEQFF	TGTGCCAGCAGGGCTAGCGGATTCAATGAGCAGTTCTTC
TRBV5-3	TRBJ2-7	TRBD1	NA	CARSLYTGQVAYEQYF	TGTGCCAGAAGCTTGTATACGGGACAGGTTGCCTACGAGCAGTACTTC
TRBV10-1	TRBJ2-7	TRBD2	NA	CASSEYASGTSYEQYF	TGCGCCAGCAGTGAGTACGCGAGCGGGACCTCCTACGAGCAGTACTTC
TRBV28	TRBJ2-7	TRBD2	NA	CASSLVGEGSYEQYF	TGTGCCAGCAGTTTAGTGGGGGAGGGGTCCTACGAGCAGTACTTC